Presented here are 27 T cell receptor beta chains from one specimen sequenced in a study of blood T cell repertoires in COVID-19. The table came from immunoSEQ multiplex PCR; TCRdb's copy has only in-frame clones and leaves some out. Here the sample spans almost 400,000 clones, around 87% being singletons. Material: peripheral blood. The source of these receptors is a woman between 55 and 75 years old with COVID-19, enrolled during active disease.

The chain uses TRBV7-9 and TRBJ2-7, with 7 bases identical to TRBD1. From germline, CDR1 is SEHNR and CDR2 FQNEAQ (reference sequence). The CDR3 covers 16 residues. V shed 3 bases and J 1 base; nucleotides not matched to a gene: 9. DNA for the CDR3: TGTGCCAGCAGCTTGGGACAGACCCTTGGGTCCTACGAGCAGTACTTC. Protein sequence: CASSLGQTLGSYEQYF.

V and J are TRBV14 and TRBJ1-2, with a tentative D call TRBD1 (5 bases). V lost 4 bases, J lost 5 bases, and 11 bases lay in between. Germline V gene data show CDR1 as SGHDN and CDR2 as FVKESK. The CDR3 sequence is 13 residues long. CDR3 coding DNA: TGTGCCAGCAGCCCCGGCGGGGGATATGGCTACACCTTC. This encodes CASSPGGGYGYTF.

This rearrangement joins TRBV19 to TRBJ2-3; TRBD2 is a possible D gene (6 bases). Germline V gene lookup returns CDR1 LNHDA and CDR2 SQIVND (reference sequence). There are 15 residues in the CDR3. Between the trimmed V and J ends, which lost 5 bases and 0 bases, there was a span of 12 bases. The CDR3 bases are TGTGCCAGTAGTCACCCCCGGGGGAGCACAGATACGCAGTATTTT. This codes for CASSHPRGSTDTQYF.

The chain uses TRBV2 and TRBJ1-2, with 9 bases lining up with TRBD1. The J segment lost 4 bases and the V segment lost 4 bases, leaving 13 bases of the junction unmatched. The CDR3 loop spans 17 amino acids. Germline assignment: CDR1 SNHLY and CDR2 FYNNEI. The CDR3 reads CASSGMDRGFVGYGYTF. CDR3 bases: TGTGCCAGCAGTGGTATGGACAGGGGATTTGTAGGCTATGGCTACACCTTC.

This chain connects TRBV5-1 to TRBJ2-1; 11 positions match TRBD2. The CDR3 totals 15 residues. The germline V gene has CDR1 SGHRS and CDR2 YFSETQ. The J segment lost 5 bases and the V segment lost 4 bases, leaving 5 bases of the junction unmatched. CDR3 coding DNA: TGCGCCAGCAGCCAGACTAGCGGGGTGAACAATGAGCAGTTCTTC. It yields the protein CASSQTSGVNNEQFF.

The DNA for the CDR3 is TGTGCCAGCAGCCAAGAGACAGGCTCCCCTGAAGCTTTCTTT. This codes for CASSQETGSPEAFF. The V call is TRBV3-1 (or the pseudogene TRBV3-2), the J call TRBJ1-1; possibly TRBD1 for D (6 bases). The germline CDR1 and CDR2 sequences are LGHDT and YNNKEL (reference sequence). Deletions cut 0 bases from V and 6 bases from J, with 11 bases between. The CDR3 sequence is 14 residues long.

DNA of the CDR3: TGTGCCAGCAGCTCGGGACAGTCCTATCAGCCCCAGCATTTT. It is translated as CASSSGQSYQPQHF. This chain joins TRBV7-9 and TRBJ1-5, with TRBD1 matching over 7 bases. The germline V gene encodes CDR1 SEHNR and CDR2 FQNEAQ (reference sequence). V dropped 4 bases and J dropped 5; count of bases not matched to a gene: 5. The CDR3 runs to 14 residues.

Turning to this clone: Other nucleotide sequences in the sample specify the same CDR3. The rearrangement joins TRBV6-5 to TRBJ1-5; no clear D gene. This CDR3 region has 13 residues. The V end was cut by 4 bases, the J end by 1 base, with 5 bases between. Germline V gene data show CDR1 as MNHEY and CDR2 as SVGAGI. The CDR3 reads CASSLGSNQPQHF. The DNA for the CDR3 is TGTGCCAGCAGTTTGGGCAGCAATCAGCCCCAGCATTTT.

This clone was counted a single time. A junction boundary mismatches the germline segment, possibly from a read error. This chain joins TRBV7-6 and TRBJ2-5; tentative D call: TRBD2 (5 bases). Looked up from germline, CDR1 is SGHVS and CDR2 is FNYEAQ. This CDR3 spans 15 amino acids. The CDR3 loop is CASSLAYSQQETQYF. CDR3 nucleotide sequence: TGTGCCAGCAGCCTAGCTTATAGCCAGCAAGAGACCCAGTACTTC. The full variable domain, its missing parts supplied by reference TRBV7-6 and TRBJ2-5, is GAGVSQSPRYKVTKRGQDVALRCDPISGHVSLYWYRQALGQGPEFLTYFNYEAQQDKSGLPNDRFSAERPEGSISTLTIQRTEQRDSAMYRCASSLAYSQQETQYFGPGTRLLVL.

The chain joins TRBV5-1 to TRBJ1-2; TRBD1 matches at 9 bases. Germline CDR1 and CDR2: SGHRS and YFSETQ. CDR3 length: 15 residues. V lost 0 bases to trimming and J lost 8 bases; unmatched junction nucleotides: 8. CDR3 loop: CASSLGDRAAGGYTF. DNA of the CDR3: TGCGCCAGCAGCTTGGGGGACAGGGCAGCAGGAGGCTACACCTTC.

This clone showed up just once. V is TRBV6-5 and J is TRBJ2-7; D is possibly TRBD2 (5 bases). This CDR3 has 14 residues. CDR1 is MNHEY and CDR2 is SVGAGI in the germline V gene. The germline V and J ends were trimmed by 6 bases and 4 bases, with 16 bases remaining between them. The CDR3 DNA follows: TGTGCCAGCAGAGCTCCCGCGTCGGGGTACGAGCAGTACTTC. Amino acid sequence: CASRAPASGYEQYF.

V and J are TRBV11-1 and TRBJ2-5; 7 nucleotides line up with TRBD1. The CDR3 has 14 amino acids. Germline CDR1 and CDR2: SGHAT and FQDESV (reference sequence). V shed 5 bases, J shed 2 bases, and the junction held 5 bases outside the gene matches. The CDR3 DNA is TGTGCCAGCAGCGCACACAGGGGACAAGAGACCCAGTACTTC. Residues: CASSAHRGQETQYF.

This clone showed up just once. The chain joins TRBV5-1 to TRBJ2-3; D is perhaps TRBD2 (6 bases). Germline V CDR1 and CDR2: SGHRS, YFSETQ. The CDR3 is 16 residues long. V lost 5 bases and J lost 0, with 16 bases in between. CDR3: CASRSRARGSTDTQYF. The CDR3 DNA reads TGCGCCAGCAGAAGCAGGGCCCGGGGGAGCACAGATACGCAGTATTTT.

This chain connects TRBV5-5 to TRBJ2-1; no firm D call. Trimming left V 0 bases short and J 7 bases short, with 5 bases between. The germline gives CDR1 SGHKS, CDR2 YYEKEE (reference sequence). The CDR3 runs 12 residues. CDR3 in DNA: TGTGCCAGCAGCTTGGGGAGTAATGAGCAGTTCTTC. Its protein product is CASSLGSNEQFF.

The CDR3 DNA follows: TGTGCCAGCAGCCACCTGGGGCTAACAGATACGCAGTATTTT. Encoded protein: CASSHLGLTDTQYF. This chain uses TRBV7-3 with TRBJ2-3; tentatively, D is TRBD1 (5 bases). CDR1 and CDR2 (germline): SGHTA, FQGTGA. The V end lost 5 bases, the J end lost 3 bases, and 12 bases lay between the germline ends. The length of the CDR3 is 14 residues.

The chain combines TRBV5-4 with TRBJ2-5, with a tentative D call TRBD2 (5 bases). The CDR3 is 14 amino acids. V gave up 4 bases and J gave up 2 bases, with 12 bases separating them. The germline CDR1 and CDR2 sequences are SGHNT and YYREEE (reference sequence). The CDR3 DNA reads as TGTGCCAGCAGCGGGAGACTCCCACAAGAGACCCAGTACTTC. This encodes CASSGRLPQETQYF.

The V and J genes are TRBV5-4 and TRBJ2-5; TRBD1 is a possible D gene (6 bases). The germline V gene encodes CDR1 SGHNT and CDR2 YYREEE (reference sequence). Trimming removed 2 bases at V and 1 base at J, with 9 bases between. This CDR3 has 14 amino acids. CDR3 sequence reads: CASSFYRVQETQYF. CDR3 coding DNA: TGTGCCAGCAGCTTCTACAGGGTCCAAGAGACCCAGTACTTC.

CDR3 nucleotides: TGTGCCAGCAGTGGGACAGGATACAATGAGCAGTTCTTC. This gives the protein CASSGTGYNEQFF. The rearrangement joins TRBV2 to TRBJ2-1, with 7 positions matching TRBD1. CDR3 length: 13 amino acids. The germline V gene has CDR1 SNHLY and CDR2 FYNNEI. J was trimmed by 4 bases and V by 4 bases; bases with no gene match: 1.

CDR3 residues: CAWSLERDTEAFF. CDR3 coding DNA: TGTGCCTGGAGTTTAGAACGGGACACTGAAGCTTTCTTT. The chain combines TRBV30 with TRBJ1-1; D gene uncertain. The CDR3 loop spans 13 amino acids. The V gene lost 2 bases and the J gene lost 3 bases, with 10 bases spanning the gap. Germline lookup yields CDR1 GTSNPN and CDR2 SVGIG (reference sequence).

The CDR3 spells CSASFGSSYNEQFF. In DNA form, the CDR3 reads TGCAGTGCTAGTTTCGGTAGCTCCTACAATGAGCAGTTCTTC. The gene calls are TRBV20-1 and TRBJ2-1; D uncertain. Looked up from germline, CDR1 is DFQATT and CDR2 is SNEGSKA (reference sequence). Trimming stripped 3 bases from V and 0 bases from J, with 9 bases between. The CDR3 is made up of 14 amino acids.

The chain carries TRBV6-5 and TRBJ1-4, with D unclear. The CDR3 runs 11 residues. V gave up 6 bases and J gave up 5 bases, with 4 bases separating them. Germline V gene data show CDR1 as MNHEY and CDR2 as SVGAGI. The DNA for the CDR3 is TGTGCCAGCAGGACAAATGAAAAACTGTTTTTT. Translated: CASRTNEKLFF.

The chain links TRBV5-4 to TRBJ2-7; 9 bases match TRBD2. Germline V lookup: CDR1 SGHNT, CDR2 YYREEE (reference sequence). The CDR3 runs 16 residues. J lost 6 bases, V lost 0 bases, and 10 bases had no gene match. CDR3: CASSLGRGGATLEQYF. DNA for the CDR3: TGTGCCAGCAGCTTGGGGCGGGGGGGCGCCACCCTCGAGCAGTACTTC. The variable domain in full, completed from reference TRBV5-4 and TRBJ2-7, reads ETGVTQSPTHLIKTRGQQVTLRCSSQSGHNTVSWYQQALGQGPQFIFQYYREEENGRGNFPPRFSGLQFPNYSSELNVNALELDDSALYLCASSLGRGGATLEQYFGPGTRLTVT.

The rearrangement uses TRBV5-4 and TRBJ2-2; D perhaps matches TRBD1 (6 bases). The CDR3 is 14 residues long. CDR1 and CDR2 from the germline V gene are SGHNT and YYREEE (reference sequence). Trimming removed 5 bases at V and 9 bases at J, with 17 bases between. The CDR3 loop reads CASSSGEISRELFF. The CDR3, as DNA: TGTGCCAGCAGTTCAGGGGAAATATCCCGGGAGCTGTTTTTT.

This chain links TRBV5-5 with TRBJ2-1, with D possibly being TRBD1 (6 bases). V lost 0 bases to trimming and J lost 5 bases, with 12 bases between them. CDR1 is SGHKS, CDR2 YYEKEE, per germline (reference sequence). The CDR3 length is 15 residues. The CDR3 reads CASSLGAGDHNEQFF. In DNA, the CDR3 is TGTGCCAGCAGCTTGGGTGCAGGGGACCACAATGAGCAGTTCTTC.

The J gene is TRBJ1-4, the V gene TRBV4-1; tentative D call: TRBD1 (6 bases). With 0 bases removed from V and 5 bases from J, the gap between germline ends came to 13 bases. The CDR3 contains 16 residues. Germline CDR1 reads MGHRA; CDR2 reads YSYEKL. CDR3 DNA sequence: TGCGCCAGCAGCCAAGAAAAGGACAGATGGAATGAAAAACTGTTTTTT. Protein product: CASSQEKDRWNEKLFF.

The chain is built from TRBV7-8 and TRBJ2-7; a possible D gene is TRBD2 (6 bases). Per the germline V gene, CDR1 is SGHVS and CDR2 is FQNEAQ. The CDR3 is 15 residues long. V lost 2 bases and J 1 base, leaving 12 bases between the germline ends. CDR3 sequence reads: CASSLRREQSYEQYF. In nucleotides, the CDR3 is TGTGCCAGCAGCTTAAGGAGGGAACAGTCCTACGAGCAGTACTTC.

The V gene is TRBV2, the J gene TRBJ2-2; 15 bases fit TRBD2. The CDR3 covers 17 residues. J was trimmed by 4 bases and V by 6 bases; bases with no gene match: 6. CDR1 and CDR2 from the germline V gene are SNHLY and FYNNEI. In nucleotides, the CDR3 is TGTGCCAGCAGCGGACTAGCGGGGGGGCTGGGCACCGGGGAGCTGTTTTTT. Its translation: CASSGLAGGLGTGELFF.